The text below deals with one T cell receptor beta chain. This clonotype showed up just a few times. There is no known antigen for this receptor. No much larger clone exists at a distance of one base, and base qualities are not known. The source of the sample is a study of identical twins listed by TCRdb under 2016. With regard to the full study: To test whether fetal clonotypes persist, the study used deep sequencing on TCR alpha and beta repertoires from monozygotic twins, unrelated adults of various ages, and cord blood. To rule out contamination, the twin experiments were replicated at different times with different library preparation protocols.

The germline V gene sets CDR1 to SNHLY and CDR2 to FYNNEI. Germline trimming: 4 bases from V, 4 bases from J; junction bases outside gene matches: 10. Counted from cysteine to phenylalanine, this CDR3 has 16 amino acids. Only the CDR3 part of the read is kept: 48 bases, read in frame from the first base. Libraries came from 5' RACE. These reads were obtained on an Illumina HiSeq 2000. A universal primer binding site was added through template switching, and the final cDNA carried a unique molecular identifier so that TCR cDNA molecules could be counted accurately. Specific primers in the conserved constant-segment region were used to synthesize first-strand cDNA for TCR alpha and beta chains. To control for contamination, each cDNA library was double barcoded with a SMART-Mk sample barcode plus Illumina barcodes. Two successive PCR steps introduced TruSeq adapter sequences along with Illumina sample barcodes. Sequencing of the TCR alpha and beta cDNA libraries was done on the Illumina HiSeq platform using custom primers. The original pipeline was this. Unique molecular identifiers were extracted from raw reads with MiGEC, and CDR3 positions were determined with MiXCR. Recombination models were inferred per individual with the repgenHMM and IGoR tools using an EM algorithm. Shared clonotypes were analyzed with the tcR package in R, and sharing was normalized by the product of cloneset sizes. To study raw recombination without the effects of thymic and clonal selection, out-of-frame nonproductive sequences were analyzed. TCRdb reworked the public reads: Q25 trimming with fastp, MiXCR clone assembly, productive beta chains retained. Rows matching on CDR3 protein sequence are summarized as one entry with the most common DNA and genes. The V and J calls shown here were made by TCRdb, not taken from the authors' results. The sample includes around 650,000 distinct CDR3 sequences, with under 8.5% observed a single time. The biggest ten clones account for roughly 1.6% of the sample.

Every donor was a healthy Caucasian. Three pairs of female monozygotic twins, all aged about 18 to 29 years, made up the twin cohort. The RNA used for TCR libraries was isolated from peripheral blood mononuclear cells. General findings and caveats noted by the study authors: In beta out-of-frame sequences, excess twin sharing was weaker, because having fewer shared sequences lowered the signal-to-noise ratio. Invariant T cells such as MAIT and iNKT could partly confound zero-insertion analyses, though diverse VJ usage argued against this for most clonotypes. In monozygotic twins, recombination models systematically underestimated out-of-frame TCR alpha sharing, but the models matched the sharing seen between unrelated individuals. Abundant cord blood beta clonotypes had fewer insertions, young adult naive repertoires showed a similar but weaker trend, and memory repertoires showed no such trend. Compared with coincidental sharing between unrelated individuals, out-of-frame TCR alpha sequences shared between twins showed an excess of sequences with low generation probability. Conclusions relied on cross-sectional statistical analysis, since the same donors could not be followed over many years.

The sample was also linked to a second study, of yellow fever vaccine responses in identical twins. The second paper states: The authors reported that the T cell response to vaccination in identical twins appeared partly convergent and partly personalized. The study precisely tracked vaccine-responding T cell clones in identical twins.

The sequence came from a woman aged 18 to 35 in good health. Sequenced material: PBMCs. Recombination linked TRBV2 to TRBJ2-3; 8 middle bases align to TRBD2. Read as DNA, the sequence is TGTGCCAGCAGTGTAATATTGGCGGGAGGCCCAGATACGCAGTATTTT. This codes for CASSVILAGGPDTQYF.